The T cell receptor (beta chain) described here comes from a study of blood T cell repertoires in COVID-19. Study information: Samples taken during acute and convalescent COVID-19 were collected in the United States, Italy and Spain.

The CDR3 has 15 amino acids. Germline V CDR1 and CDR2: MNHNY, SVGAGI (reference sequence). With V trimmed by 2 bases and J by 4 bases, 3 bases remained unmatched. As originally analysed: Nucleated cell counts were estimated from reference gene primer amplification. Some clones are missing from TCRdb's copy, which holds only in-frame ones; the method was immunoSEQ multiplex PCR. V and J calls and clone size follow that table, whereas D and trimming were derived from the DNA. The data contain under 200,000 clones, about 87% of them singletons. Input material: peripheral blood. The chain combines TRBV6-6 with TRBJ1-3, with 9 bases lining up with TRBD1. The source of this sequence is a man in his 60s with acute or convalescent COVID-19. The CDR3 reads CASSYDRGKGNTIYF. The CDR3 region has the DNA TGTGCCAGCAGTTACGACAGGGGGAAGGGAAACACCATATATTTT.